This is a list of T cell receptor beta chains from one sample in a study of blood T cells in healthy people across ages. TCRdb re-analysed the 5' RACE reads in MiXCR, keeping a single row per CDR3 protein. The sample contains 1.8 million or so distinct CDR3 sequences, about two fifths of which appear only once. Sequencing used blood. The receptors here all came from a human donor in good health. Each CDR3 is given with its conserved first and last residue. The D gene is left open where the match is weak. Where a row states a size, it is once, few, many or the class of an expanded clone; other rows omit it.

V gene: TRBV7-9
clone size: few
J gene: TRBJ2-4
D gene: NA
CDR3 DNA: TGTGCCAGCAGCTTCCTATTCAATGAGCAGTACTTC
CDR3 protein: CASSFLFNEQYF

V gene: TRBV9
clone size: once
J gene: TRBJ1-2
D gene: NA
CDR3 DNA: TGTGCCAGCAGCGTAGATGAGAACTATGGCTACACCTTC
CDR3 protein: CASSVDENYGYTF

V gene: TRBV6-6
clone size: few
J gene: TRBJ1-6
D gene: NA
CDR3 DNA: TGTGCCAGCAGTTACGACAGAAACCTCCCACCCCTCCACTTT
CDR3 protein: CASSYDRNLPPLHF

V gene: TRBV5-1
clone size: few
J gene: TRBJ1-4
D gene: NA
CDR3 DNA: TGCGCCAGCAGCTCCCAGAATGAAAAACTGTTTTTT
CDR3 protein: CASSSQNEKLFF

V gene: TRBV12-3/TRBV12-4
clone size: NA
J gene: TRBJ1-1
D gene: NA
CDR3 DNA: TGTGCCAGCAGTTTTGTACAACAAAGCGTAAACACTGAAGCTTTCTTT
CDR3 protein: CASSFVQQSVNTEAFF

V gene: TRBV21-1
clone size: NA
J gene: TRBJ1-2
D gene: NA
CDR3 DNA: TGTGCCAGCAGCCCCGGTATCTGGGGATCCAACTATGGCTACACCTTC
CDR3 protein: CASSPGIWGSNYGYTF

V gene: TRBV20-1
clone size: NA
J gene: TRBJ2-3
D gene: NA
CDR3 DNA: TGCAGTGCTAGCGGGGCCGCAGATACGCAGTATTTT
CDR3 protein: CSASGAADTQYF

V gene: TRBV20-1
clone size: few
J gene: TRBJ2-3
D gene: NA
CDR3 DNA: TGCAGTGCTTCGGACAGCGTCACAGATACGCAGTATTTT
CDR3 protein: CSASDSVTDTQYF

V gene: TRBV11-2
clone size: NA
J gene: TRBJ1-6
D gene: NA
CDR3 DNA: TGTGCCAGCGGCCGGGGCACCTATAATTCACCCCTCCACTTT
CDR3 protein: CASGRGTYNSPLHF

V gene: TRBV9
clone size: once
J gene: TRBJ2-3
D gene: NA
CDR3 DNA: TGTGCCAGCAGCGTATCAGGGGTGACGTCCACAGATACGCAGTATTTT
CDR3 protein: CASSVSGVTSTDTQYF

V gene: TRBV7-9
clone size: few
J gene: TRBJ1-2
D gene: NA
CDR3 DNA: TGTGCCAGCAGCTTGGGCAGGACACGCTATGGCTACACCTTC
CDR3 protein: CASSLGRTRYGYTF

V gene: TRBV12-3/TRBV12-4
clone size: NA
J gene: TRBJ2-1
D gene: TRBD2
CDR3 DNA: TGTGCCACGGGAGGGGACTCGGAATTCAATGAGCAGTTCTTC
CDR3 protein: CATGGDSEFNEQFF

V gene: TRBV20-1
clone size: once
J gene: TRBJ2-1
D gene: TRBD2
CDR3 DNA: TGCAGTGCTACCCCGGGACTAGCGGAGTTCTTC
CDR3 protein: CSATPGLAEFF

V gene: TRBV7-2
clone size: NA
J gene: TRBJ1-2
D gene: TRBD1
CDR3 DNA: TGTGCCAGCAGCTTATTCAGGACAGGGTATGGCTACACCTTC
CDR3 protein: CASSLFRTGYGYTF

V gene: TRBV12-3/TRBV12-4
clone size: few
J gene: TRBJ1-2
D gene: NA
CDR3 DNA: TGTGCCAGCAGCCTGACAGAATACTATGGCTACACCTTC
CDR3 protein: CASSLTEYYGYTF

V gene: TRBV2
clone size: NA
J gene: TRBJ1-2
D gene: TRBD1
CDR3 DNA: TGTGCCAGATCAGGGACAGGGGGTTATGGCTACACCTTC
CDR3 protein: CARSGTGGYGYTF

V gene: TRBV3-1
clone size: NA
J gene: TRBJ2-1
D gene: NA
CDR3 DNA: TGTGCCAGCAGCCAACCGGGACGATCCTACGATGAGCAGTTCTTC
CDR3 protein: CASSQPGRSYDEQFF

V gene: TRBV12-3/TRBV12-4
clone size: once
J gene: TRBJ2-3
D gene: TRBD2
CDR3 DNA: TGTGTCAGCAGTACGACTAGCGGGGGGGCCGTTACGCAGTATTTT
CDR3 protein: CVSSTTSGGAVTQYF

V gene: TRBV27
clone size: NA
J gene: TRBJ2-7
D gene: NA
CDR3 DNA: TGTGCCAGCAGTTTCAGGTCGGGGTACGAGCAGTACTTC
CDR3 protein: CASSFRSGYEQYF

V gene: TRBV2
clone size: few
J gene: TRBJ1-4
D gene: TRBD1
CDR3 DNA: TGTGCCAGCGTGGACAGGGGGGATGCAACTAATGAAAAACTGTTTTTT
CDR3 protein: CASVDRGDATNEKLFF

V gene: TRBV9
clone size: few
J gene: TRBJ1-4
D gene: TRBD1
CDR3 DNA: TGTGCCAGCAGCGTAGATGGGCAGGGGGATGAAAAACTGTTTTTT
CDR3 protein: CASSVDGQGDEKLFF

V gene: TRBV2
clone size: NA
J gene: TRBJ2-5
D gene: NA
CDR3 DNA: TGTGCCAGCAGACTCGAGACCCAGTACTTC
CDR3 protein: CASRLETQYF

V gene: TRBV16
clone size: NA
J gene: TRBJ1-1
D gene: NA
CDR3 DNA: TGTGCCAGCAGCCAATTTAAAACTGAAGCTTTCTTT
CDR3 protein: CASSQFKTEAFF